This T cell receptor (beta chain) came from a study of blood T cell repertoires in COVID-19. Study in general: COVID-19 samples, acute and convalescent, were from the United States, Italy and Spain.

Clones were sequenced by immunoSEQ multiplex PCR, and TCRdb holds only the in-frame ones, with some missing. The table has roughly 100,000 clones, about four fifths seen once. This CDR3 is 12 amino acids long. Germline assignment: CDR1 MDHEN and CDR2 SYDVKM. V was shortened by 3 bases and J by 12 bases, with 14 bases between the two germline ends. The sequenced sample consisted of peripheral blood. The TCR comes from a woman aged 80 or older with acute or convalescent COVID-19. The chain employs TRBV28 and TRBJ1-2; D uncertain. CDR3 DNA: TGTGCCAGCAGTTTTAAGAGGTCTCTGAACACCTTC. It codes for CASSFKRSLNTF.